One and the same sample provided the 22 T cell receptor beta chains below, sequenced in a study of T cells in localized non-small cell lung cancer. Here immunoSEQ multiplex PCR was the method, and the copy in TCRdb shows in-frame clones only, minus some. The sample carries 130,000 or so clones, about 89% recorded once. Here the sequenced sample was peripheral blood, taken before any cancer treatment. These receptors were collected from a female donor at least 60 years old with stage I lung adenocarcinoma.

The CDR3 bases are TGCGCCAGCAGCTTGGCCATAGGAGGCGAGCAGTTCTTC. Protein product: CASSLAIGGEQFF. The chain is built from TRBV5-1 and TRBJ2-1; possibly TRBD2 for D (5 bases). Germline lookup yields CDR1 SGHRS and CDR2 YFSETQ. The CDR3 totals 13 residues. The V and J ends lost 0 bases and 10 bases respectively, with 11 bases between them.

This rearrangement joins TRBV6-1 to TRBJ2-1; the D gene is possibly TRBD2 (5 bases). The CDR3 length is 13 residues. Germline-derived CDR1 and CDR2 are MNHNS and SASEGT. V lost 3 bases to trimming and J lost 4 bases, with 7 bases between them. The chain's CDR3 is CASSEGVYNEQFF. CDR3 bases: TGTGCCAGCAGTGAGGGAGTTTACAATGAGCAGTTCTTC.

This clone was found once. This chain links TRBV2 with TRBJ2-7; D remains unclear. The length of the CDR3 is 11 residues. The V end was cut by 4 bases, the J end by 5 bases, with 6 bases between. CDR1 SNHLY and CDR2 FYNNEI come from the germline V gene. The CDR3, as DNA: TGTGCCAGCAGTGTTGAGGACGAGCAGTACTTC. It specifies CASSVEDEQYF.

The chain joins TRBV5-8 to TRBJ1-5; 7 nucleotides line up with TRBD1. J gave up 3 bases and V 1 base, and 4 bases lay outside the gene matches. Germline values: CDR1 SGHTS, CDR2 YDEGEE. This CDR3 has 15 amino acids. This CDR3 reads CASSLRGGLNQPQHF. CDR3 sequence (DNA): TGTGCCAGCAGCTTGAGAGGGGGCCTCAATCAGCCCCAGCATTTT.

This chain uses TRBV2 with TRBJ1-3; D possibly corresponds to TRBD1 (5 bases). This CDR3 spans 17 amino acids. Trimming took 3 bases from V and 1 from J, leaving 16 bases between them. CDR1 SNHLY and CDR2 FYNNEI come from the germline V gene. CDR3 coding DNA: TGTGCCAGCAGTGAGGGACCGCCAGCGTGGTCTGGAAACACCATATATTTT. It codes for CASSEGPPAWSGNTIYF.

CDR3 amino acids: CASSVNAGNTIYF. CDR3 bases: TGTGCCAGTAGCGTCAACGCTGGAAACACCATATATTTT. This chain connects TRBV19 to TRBJ1-3, with unresolved D. CDR1 and CDR2 (germline): LNHDA, SQIVND (reference sequence). With 6 bases removed from V and 2 bases from J, the gap between germline ends came to 8 bases. CDR3 length: 13 amino acids.

V and J are TRBV5-6 and TRBJ2-1; TRBD1 or TRBD2 may be the D gene (5 bases each). The V gene lost 4 bases and the J gene lost 0 bases, with 11 bases spanning the gap. CDR1 and CDR2 (germline): SGHDT, YYEEEE. The CDR3 runs 15 residues. The CDR3 reads CASSNWGFSYNEQFF. CDR3 nucleotide sequence: TGTGCCAGCAGCAACTGGGGGTTCTCCTACAATGAGCAGTTCTTC.

Only one count was recorded for this clone. This chain uses TRBV9 with TRBJ2-7; 13 nucleotides align to TRBD2. This CDR3 contains 14 residues. Germline CDR1 and CDR2: SGDLS and YYNGEE. After removal of 3 bases from V and 5 bases from J, the junction contained 2 bases not matched to a gene. For the CDR3, the DNA is TGTGCCAGCAGCGGGACTAGCGGGAGTGACGAGCAGTACTTC. It encodes CASSGTSGSDEQYF.

The chain uses TRBV5-4 and TRBJ2-1; D is possibly TRBD1 or TRBD2 (6 bases each). CDR1 and CDR2 (germline): SGHNT, YYREEE (reference sequence). The ends were cut back, 2 bases at V and 1 base at J, with 10 bases in the middle. This CDR3 region has 15 residues. The CDR3 here is CASSFGGQSYNEQFF. In DNA form, the CDR3 reads TGTGCCAGCAGCTTCGGGGGCCAGTCCTACAATGAGCAGTTCTTC.

This clone was observed a handful of times. The chain couples TRBV6-5 to TRBJ2-7; TRBD2 is a possible D gene (6 bases). V gave up 7 bases and J gave up 0 bases, with 16 bases separating them. CDR1 and CDR2 (germline): MNHEY, SVGAGI. The CDR3 loop spans 15 amino acids. This CDR3 is CASIGGALGSYEQYF. CDR3 sequence (DNA): TGTGCCAGCATTGGAGGGGCTCTAGGCTCCTACGAGCAGTACTTC.

This clone was seen a single time. This sequence joins TRBV5-6 and TRBJ2-1; D is uncertain. Germline-derived CDR1 and CDR2 are SGHDT and YYEEEE. The CDR3 is made up of 16 amino acids. V was shortened by 0 bases and J by 8 bases, with 18 bases between the two germline ends. The CDR3 sequence is CASSLEYRLKTDEQFF. In DNA form, the CDR3 reads TGTGCCAGCAGCTTGGAGTATCGCCTAAAGACCGATGAGCAGTTCTTC.

The V gene is TRBV9, the J gene TRBJ1-1; D is unresolved. The CDR3 has 15 amino acids. Germline values: CDR1 SGDLS, CDR2 YYNGEE. V gave up 4 bases and J gave up 2 bases, with 15 bases separating them. CDR3 residues: CASSPELTVNTEAFF. The CDR3 DNA follows: TGTGCCAGCAGCCCCGAACTCACGGTAAACACTGAAGCTTTCTTT. Variable domain in full (rest from reference TRBV9 and TRBJ1-1): DSGVTQTPKHLITATGQRVTLRCSPRSGDLSVYWYQQSLDQGLQFLIQYYNGEERAKGNILERFSAQQFPDLHSELNLSSLELGDSALYFCASSPELTVNTEAFFGQGTRLTVV.

The V call is TRBV15, the J call TRBJ2-3; 12 bases match TRBD1. This CDR3 contains 16 residues. V trimming: 5 bases; J trimming: 5 bases; junction bases outside the gene matches: 8. Germline V gene lookup returns CDR1 LNHNV and CDR2 YYDKDF (reference sequence). The CDR3 DNA reads TGTGCCACCAGCGGGGGGACAGGGGGCTTGGGAGATACGCAGTATTTT. Amino acid sequence: CATSGGTGGLGDTQYF.

The rearrangement uses TRBV18 and TRBJ2-7; 7 nucleotides align to TRBD2. Germline V gene sequence: CDR1 KGHSH, CDR2 LQKENI. The CDR3 sequence is 15 residues long. V shed 2 bases, J shed 6 bases, and the junction held 10 bases outside the gene matches. CDR3 DNA sequence: TGTGCCAGCTCACCATTGCGGGAGCCCTACGTCGAGCAGTACTTC. Translating it yields CASSPLREPYVEQYF.

The CDR3 DNA is TGCGCCAGCAGCAACCTTGGGTCTGAAGCTTTCTTT. It encodes CASSNLGSEAFF. V and J are TRBV5-1 and TRBJ1-1; D ambiguous. The V gene lost 4 bases and the J gene lost 6 bases, with 10 bases spanning the gap. Germline lookup yields CDR1 SGHRS and CDR2 YFSETQ. CDR3 length: 12 amino acids.

This clone was observed a single time. The chain has TRBV6-6 and TRBJ1-5; D not resolved. The germline gives CDR1 MNHNY, CDR2 SVGAGI (reference sequence). With 7 bases removed from V and 6 bases from J, the gap between germline ends came to 22 bases. The CDR3 consists of 16 residues. Written as DNA, the CDR3 is TGTGCCAGCACCCAACCGCAAGGACGGGGAGGTCAGCCCCAGCATTTT. Protein product: CASTQPQGRGGQPQHF.

The chain has TRBV10-3 and TRBJ1-1; a possible D gene is TRBD1 (5 bases). There are 16 residues in the CDR3. Germline CDR1 is ENHRY and CDR2 is SYGVKD. Trimming stripped 4 bases from V and 0 bases from J, with 15 bases between. CDR3 amino acids: CAISARWGLLNTEAFF. CDR3 DNA: TGTGCCATCAGTGCGAGGTGGGGACTGCTGAACACTGAAGCTTTCTTT.

The rearrangement joins TRBV19 to TRBJ1-4; possibly TRBD1 for D (5 bases). This CDR3 has 13 amino acids. V lost 10 bases to trimming and J lost 7 bases, with 16 bases between them. Germline V lookup: CDR1 LNHDA, CDR2 SQIVND (reference sequence). The CDR3, as DNA: TGTGCCACCTCCGGGACCCAAGTTGAAAAACTGTTTTTT. Translated: CATSGTQVEKLFF. The variable domain in full, with the rest retrieved from reference TRBV19 and TRBJ1-4, is DGGITQSPKYLFRKEGQNVTLSCEQNLNHDAMYWYRQDPGQGLRLIYYSQIVNDFQKGDIAEGYSVSREKKESFPLTVTSAQKNPTAFYLCATSGTQVEKLFFGSGTQLSVL.

V and J are TRBV5-1 and TRBJ1-2, with 7 bases aligning to TRBD1. J gave up 8 bases and V 0 bases, and 16 bases lay outside the gene matches. Germline loops: CDR1 SGHRS, CDR2 YFSETQ. The CDR3 totals 17 residues. CDR3 sequence: CASSLGGDSPLAAGYTF. The CDR3 DNA follows: TGCGCCAGCAGCTTGGGAGGGGACAGTCCCCTCGCCGCCGGCTACACCTTC.

This rearrangement joins TRBV18 to TRBJ1-5; D might be TRBD1 (6 bases). CDR1 and CDR2 from the germline V gene are KGHSH and LQKENI. This CDR3 has 13 residues. With 5 bases removed from V and 5 bases from J, the gap between germline ends came to 10 bases. The CDR3, as DNA: TGTGCCAGCTCAAACAGGGAAGATCAGCCCCAGCATTTT. It translates to CASSNREDQPQHF.

J is TRBJ2-1 and V is TRBV13; D possibly corresponds to TRBD2 (6 bases). The CDR3 sequence is 15 residues long. CDR1 PRHDT and CDR2 FYEKMQ come from the germline V gene (reference sequence). Trimming left V 3 bases short and J 7 bases short, with 16 bases between. CDR3 sequence (DNA): TGTGCCAGCAGCTTTAGGTCGGGAGTAAGGAATGAGCAGTTCTTC. It codes for CASSFRSGVRNEQFF.

The J gene is TRBJ2-5, the V gene TRBV20-1; 9 bases agree with TRBD2. CDR3 size: 11 residues. Germline assignment: CDR1 DFQATT and CDR2 SNEGSKA (reference sequence). The DNA for the CDR3 is TGCACTGGCGGGAGGGCCGAGACCCAGTACTTC. Protein product: CTGGRAETQYF.